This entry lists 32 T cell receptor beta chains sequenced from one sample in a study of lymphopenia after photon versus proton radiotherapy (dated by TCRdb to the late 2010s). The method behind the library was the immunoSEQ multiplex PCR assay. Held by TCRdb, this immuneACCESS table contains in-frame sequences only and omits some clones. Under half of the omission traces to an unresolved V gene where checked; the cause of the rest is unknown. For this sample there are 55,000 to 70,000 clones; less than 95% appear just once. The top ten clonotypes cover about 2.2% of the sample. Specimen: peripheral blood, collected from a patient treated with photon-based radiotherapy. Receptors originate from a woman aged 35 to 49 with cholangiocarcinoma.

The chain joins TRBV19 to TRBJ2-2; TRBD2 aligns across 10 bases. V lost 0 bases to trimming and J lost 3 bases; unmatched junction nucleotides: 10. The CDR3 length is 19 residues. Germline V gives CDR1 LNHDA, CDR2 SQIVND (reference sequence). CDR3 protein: CASSIEGRAGGTHTGELFF. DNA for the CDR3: TGTGCCAGTAGTATAGAGGGTCGAGCGGGAGGGACTCACACCGGGGAGCTGTTTTTT.

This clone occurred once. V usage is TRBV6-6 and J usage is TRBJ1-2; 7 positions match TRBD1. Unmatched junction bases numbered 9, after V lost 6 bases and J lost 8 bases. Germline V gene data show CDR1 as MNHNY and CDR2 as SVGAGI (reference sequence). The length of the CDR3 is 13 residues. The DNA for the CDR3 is TGTGCCAGCAGACCAGGGGGTATGGGAGGCTACACCTTC. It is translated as CASRPGGMGGYTF.

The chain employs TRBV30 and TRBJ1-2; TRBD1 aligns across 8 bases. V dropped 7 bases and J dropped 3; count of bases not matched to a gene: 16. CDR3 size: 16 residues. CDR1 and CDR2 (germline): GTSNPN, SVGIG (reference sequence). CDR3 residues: CASISERQGAYYGYTF. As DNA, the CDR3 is TGTGCCTCGATTTCAGAGAGGCAGGGGGCTTACTATGGCTACACCTTC. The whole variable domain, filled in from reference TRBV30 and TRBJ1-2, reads SQTIHQWPATLVQPVGSPLSLECTVEGTSNPNLYWYRQAAGRGLQLLFYSVGIGQISSEVPQNLSASRPQDRQFILSSKKLLLSDSGFYLCASISERQGAYYGYTFGSGTRLTVV.

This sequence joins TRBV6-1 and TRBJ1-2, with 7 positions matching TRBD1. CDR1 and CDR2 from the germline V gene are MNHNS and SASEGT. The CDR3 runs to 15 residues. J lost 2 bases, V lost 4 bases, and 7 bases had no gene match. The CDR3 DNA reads TGTGCCAGCAGTGTTCGGACAGGCATCAACTATGGCTACACCTTC. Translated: CASSVRTGINYGYTF.

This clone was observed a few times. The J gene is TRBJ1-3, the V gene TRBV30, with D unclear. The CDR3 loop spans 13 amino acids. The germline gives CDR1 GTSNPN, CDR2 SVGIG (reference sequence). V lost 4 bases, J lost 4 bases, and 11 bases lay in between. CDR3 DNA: TGTGCCTGGACAGTGAGTCCGGGAAACACCATATATTTT. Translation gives CAWTVSPGNTIYF.

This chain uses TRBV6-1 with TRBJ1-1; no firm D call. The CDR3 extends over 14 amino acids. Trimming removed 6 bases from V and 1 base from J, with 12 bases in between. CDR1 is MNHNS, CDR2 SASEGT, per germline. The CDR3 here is CASSRSNPNTEAFF. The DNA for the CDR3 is TGTGCCAGCAGCCGATCTAACCCGAACACTGAAGCTTTCTTT.

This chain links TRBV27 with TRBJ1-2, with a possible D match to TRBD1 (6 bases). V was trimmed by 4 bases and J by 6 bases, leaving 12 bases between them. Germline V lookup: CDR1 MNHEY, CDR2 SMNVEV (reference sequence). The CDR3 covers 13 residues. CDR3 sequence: CASSSHGTNGYTF. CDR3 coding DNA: TGTGCCAGCAGTTCGCACGGGACAAATGGCTACACCTTC.

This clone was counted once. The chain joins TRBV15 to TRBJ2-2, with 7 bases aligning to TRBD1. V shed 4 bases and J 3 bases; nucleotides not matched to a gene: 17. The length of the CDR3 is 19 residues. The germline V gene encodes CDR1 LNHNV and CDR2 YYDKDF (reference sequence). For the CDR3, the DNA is TGTGCCACCAGCAAACATCCCGGGACAGAAATGTTAGACACCGGGGAGCTGTTTTTT. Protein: CATSKHPGTEMLDTGELFF.

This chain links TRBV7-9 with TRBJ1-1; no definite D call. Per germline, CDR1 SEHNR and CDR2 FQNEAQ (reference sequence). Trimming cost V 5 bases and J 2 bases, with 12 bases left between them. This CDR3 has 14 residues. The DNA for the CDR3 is TGTGCCAGCAGCCCCGGGCAGACTAACACTGAAGCTTTCTTT. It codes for CASSPGQTNTEAFF.

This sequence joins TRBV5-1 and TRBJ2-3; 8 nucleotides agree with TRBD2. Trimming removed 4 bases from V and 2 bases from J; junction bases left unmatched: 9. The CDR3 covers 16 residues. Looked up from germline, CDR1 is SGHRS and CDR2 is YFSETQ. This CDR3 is CASSPGLADDTDTQYF. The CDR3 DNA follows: TGCGCCAGCAGCCCCGGACTAGCAGACGACACAGATACGCAGTATTTT.

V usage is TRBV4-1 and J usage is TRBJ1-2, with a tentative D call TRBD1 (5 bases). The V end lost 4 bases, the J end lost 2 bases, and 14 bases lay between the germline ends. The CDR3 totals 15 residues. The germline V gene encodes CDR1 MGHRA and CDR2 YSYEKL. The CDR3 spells CASSLTVAANYGYTF. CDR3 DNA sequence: TGCGCCAGCAGCCTGACAGTGGCAGCGAACTATGGCTACACCTTC.

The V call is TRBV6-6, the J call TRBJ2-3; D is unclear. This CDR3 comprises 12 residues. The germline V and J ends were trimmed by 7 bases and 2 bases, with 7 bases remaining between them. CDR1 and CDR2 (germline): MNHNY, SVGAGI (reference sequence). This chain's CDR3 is CASTGNTDTQYF. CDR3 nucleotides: TGTGCCAGCACAGGAAACACAGATACGCAGTATTTT.

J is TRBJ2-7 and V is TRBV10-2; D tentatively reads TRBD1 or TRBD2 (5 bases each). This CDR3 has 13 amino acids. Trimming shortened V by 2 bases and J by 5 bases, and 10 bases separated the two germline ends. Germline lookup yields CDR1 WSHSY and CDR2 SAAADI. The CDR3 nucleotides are TGCGCCAGCAGTGAGGGGACGCCCCACGAGCAGTACTTC. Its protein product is CASSEGTPHEQYF.

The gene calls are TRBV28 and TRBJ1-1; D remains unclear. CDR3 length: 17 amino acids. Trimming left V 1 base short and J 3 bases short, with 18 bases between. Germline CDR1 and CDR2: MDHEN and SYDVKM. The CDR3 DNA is TGTGCCAGCAGTTTATCCTACGGGGTTGGGCAACACACTGAAGCTTTCTTT. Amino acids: CASSLSYGVGQHTEAFF.

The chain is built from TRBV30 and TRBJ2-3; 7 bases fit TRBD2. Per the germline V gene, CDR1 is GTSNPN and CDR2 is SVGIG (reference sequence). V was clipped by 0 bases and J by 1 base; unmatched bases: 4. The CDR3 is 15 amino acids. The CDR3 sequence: CAWSVAGDGTDTQYF. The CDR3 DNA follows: TGTGCCTGGAGTGTGGCGGGAGATGGCACAGATACGCAGTATTTT.

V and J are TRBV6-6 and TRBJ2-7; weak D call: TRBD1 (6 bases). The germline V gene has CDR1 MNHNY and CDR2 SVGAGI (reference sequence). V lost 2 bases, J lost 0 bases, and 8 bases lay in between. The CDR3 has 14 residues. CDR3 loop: CASSYGQNSYEQYF. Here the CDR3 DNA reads TGTGCCAGCAGTTACGGACAGAACTCCTACGAGCAGTACTTC.

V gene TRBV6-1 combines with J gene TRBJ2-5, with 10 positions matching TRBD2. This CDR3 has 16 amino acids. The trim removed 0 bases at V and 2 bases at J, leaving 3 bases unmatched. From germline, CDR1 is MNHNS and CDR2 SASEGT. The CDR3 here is CASSEATSGIQETQYF. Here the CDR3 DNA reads TGTGCCAGCAGTGAAGCAACTAGCGGGATACAAGAGACCCAGTACTTC.

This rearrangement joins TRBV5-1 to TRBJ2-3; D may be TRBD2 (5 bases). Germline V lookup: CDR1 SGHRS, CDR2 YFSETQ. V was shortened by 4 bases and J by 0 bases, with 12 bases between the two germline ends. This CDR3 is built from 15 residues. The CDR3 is CASSVRGSSTDTQYF. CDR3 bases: TGCGCCAGCAGCGTACGGGGTTCTAGCACAGATACGCAGTATTTT.

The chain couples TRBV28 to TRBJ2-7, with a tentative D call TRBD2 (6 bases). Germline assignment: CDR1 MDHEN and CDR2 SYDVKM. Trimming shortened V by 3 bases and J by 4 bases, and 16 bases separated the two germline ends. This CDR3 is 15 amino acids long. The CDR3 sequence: CASSLMPGERYEQYF. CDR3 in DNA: TGTGCCAGCAGTTTGATGCCGGGAGAAAGGTACGAGCAGTACTTC.

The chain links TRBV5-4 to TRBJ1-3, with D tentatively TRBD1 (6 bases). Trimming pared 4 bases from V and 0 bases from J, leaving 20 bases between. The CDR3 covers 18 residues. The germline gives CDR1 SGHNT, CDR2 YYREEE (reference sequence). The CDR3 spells CASSPGAASASSGNTIYF. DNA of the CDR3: TGTGCCAGCAGCCCAGGGGCGGCGTCGGCGAGCTCTGGAAACACCATATATTTT.

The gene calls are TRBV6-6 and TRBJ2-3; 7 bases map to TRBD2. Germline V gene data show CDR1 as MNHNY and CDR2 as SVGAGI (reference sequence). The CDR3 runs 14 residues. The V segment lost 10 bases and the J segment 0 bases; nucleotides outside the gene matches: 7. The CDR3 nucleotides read TGTGCCACAGGACGGGGGGAGAGCACAGATACGCAGTATTTT. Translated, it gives CATGRGESTDTQYF.

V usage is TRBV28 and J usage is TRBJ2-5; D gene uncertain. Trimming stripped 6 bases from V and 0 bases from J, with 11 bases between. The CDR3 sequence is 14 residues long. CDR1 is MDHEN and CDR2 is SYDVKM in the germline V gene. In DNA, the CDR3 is TGTGCCAGCAGCCTGAGACCCTACCAAGAGACCCAGTACTTC. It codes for CASSLRPYQETQYF.

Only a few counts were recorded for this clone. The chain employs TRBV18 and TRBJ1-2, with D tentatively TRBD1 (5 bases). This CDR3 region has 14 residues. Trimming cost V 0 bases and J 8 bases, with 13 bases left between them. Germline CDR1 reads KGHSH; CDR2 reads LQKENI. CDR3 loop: CASSPPVEGNGYTF. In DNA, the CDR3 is TGTGCCAGCTCACCACCGGTGGAGGGGAACGGCTACACCTTC. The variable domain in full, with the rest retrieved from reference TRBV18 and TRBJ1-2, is NAGVMQNPRHLVRRRGQEARLRCSPMKGHSHVYWYRQLPEEGLKFMVYLQKENIIDESGMPKERFSAEFPKEGPSILRIQQVVRGDSAAYFCASSPPVEGNGYTFGSGTRLTVV.

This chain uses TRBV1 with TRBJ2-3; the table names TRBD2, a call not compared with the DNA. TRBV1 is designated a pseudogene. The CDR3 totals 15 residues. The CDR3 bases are TGCACCAGCAGCCAAAAGAGGGTTCGGGCCTCTACGCAGTATTTT. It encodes CTSSQKRVRASTQYF.

The chain's CDR3 is CASSSDTGYNEQFF. For the CDR3, the DNA is TGTGCCAGCAGCTCCGACACAGGATACAATGAGCAGTTCTTC. The chain has TRBV7-8 and TRBJ2-1, with a tentative D call TRBD1 (5 bases). Germline V gene data show CDR1 as SGHVS and CDR2 as FQNEAQ. Trimming left V 4 bases short and J 4 bases short, with 11 bases between. CDR3 length: 14 amino acids.

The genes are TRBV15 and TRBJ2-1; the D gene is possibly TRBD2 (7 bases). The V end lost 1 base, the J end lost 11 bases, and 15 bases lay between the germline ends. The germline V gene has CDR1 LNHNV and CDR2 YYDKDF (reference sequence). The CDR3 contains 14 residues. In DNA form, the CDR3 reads TGTGCCACCAGCAGAGCCCGGGGAGGGGGGAAGCAGTTCTTC. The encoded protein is CATSRARGGGKQFF.

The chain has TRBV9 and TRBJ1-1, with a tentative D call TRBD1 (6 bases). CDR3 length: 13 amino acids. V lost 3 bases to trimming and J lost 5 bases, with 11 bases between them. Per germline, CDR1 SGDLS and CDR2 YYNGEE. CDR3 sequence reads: CASSGLDRTEAFF. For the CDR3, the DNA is TGTGCCAGCAGCGGACTGGACAGAACTGAAGCTTTCTTT.

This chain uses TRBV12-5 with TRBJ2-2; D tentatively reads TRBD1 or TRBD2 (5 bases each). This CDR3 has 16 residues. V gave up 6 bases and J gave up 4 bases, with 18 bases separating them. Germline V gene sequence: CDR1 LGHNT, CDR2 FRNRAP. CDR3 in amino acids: CASGPSRGRGTGELFF. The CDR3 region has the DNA TGTGCTAGTGGCCCTTCCCGGGGACGCGGCACCGGGGAGCTGTTTTTT. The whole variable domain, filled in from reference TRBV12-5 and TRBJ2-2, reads DARVTQTPRHKVTEMGQEVTMRCQPILGHNTVFWYRQTMMQGLELLAYFRNRAPLDDSGMPKDRFSAEMPDATLATLKIQPSEPRDSAVYFCASGPSRGRGTGELFFGEGSRLTVL.

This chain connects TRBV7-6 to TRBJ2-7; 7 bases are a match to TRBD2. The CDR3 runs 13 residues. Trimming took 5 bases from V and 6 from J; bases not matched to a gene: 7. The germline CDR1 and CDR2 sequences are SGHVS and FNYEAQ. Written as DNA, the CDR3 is TGTGCCAGCAGCCTCCGTATAGCGGGCGAGCAGTACTTC. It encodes CASSLRIAGEQYF.

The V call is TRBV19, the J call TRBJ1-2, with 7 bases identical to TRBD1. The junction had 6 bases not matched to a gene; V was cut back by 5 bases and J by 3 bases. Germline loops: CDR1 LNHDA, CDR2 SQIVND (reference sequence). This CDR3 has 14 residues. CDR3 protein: CASSLGRGDYGYTF. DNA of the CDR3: TGTGCCAGTAGTCTGGGCAGGGGGGACTATGGCTACACCTTC.

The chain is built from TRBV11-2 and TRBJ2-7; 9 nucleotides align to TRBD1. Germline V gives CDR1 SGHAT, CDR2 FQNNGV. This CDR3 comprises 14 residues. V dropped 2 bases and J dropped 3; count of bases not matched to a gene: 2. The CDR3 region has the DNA TGTGCCAGCAGCTTATTGGGACAGGGCTACGAGCAGTACTTC. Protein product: CASSLLGQGYEQYF.

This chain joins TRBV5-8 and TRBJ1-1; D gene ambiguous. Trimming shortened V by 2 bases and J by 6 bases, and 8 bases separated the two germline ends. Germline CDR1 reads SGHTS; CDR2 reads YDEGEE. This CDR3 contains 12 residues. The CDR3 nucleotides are TGTGCCAGCAGCTTCGGGCGGCCTGAAGCTTTCTTT. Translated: CASSFGRPEAFF.